These T cell receptor beta chains were read from a single sample in a study of cytomegalovirus exposure and HLA in healthy donors. Method: immunoSEQ multiplex PCR; TCRdb's copy keeps in-frame clones and lacks some. The sample has 95,000 to 100,000 clones, approximately 76% seen once. What was sequenced was PBMCs. The source is a man aged 35 to 55 in good health and CMV-seronegative. CDR3s include the opening cysteine and the closing phenylalanine or tryptophan.

v_call: TRBV15
j_call: TRBJ1-1
cdr3_aa: CATSRGDTEAFF

v_call: TRBV18
j_call: TRBJ2-5
cdr3_aa: CASSSQGDQETQYF

v_call: TRBV27
j_call: TRBJ1-1
cdr3_aa: CASLGQGASEAFF

v_call: TRBV7-9
j_call: TRBJ1-5
cdr3_aa: CASSRAAGTSKSNQPQHF

v_call: TRBV6-5
j_call: TRBJ1-2
cdr3_aa: CASRQTGGIDGYTF

v_call: TRBV4-3
j_call: TRBJ2-1
cdr3_aa: CASSPSPRGATYNEQFF

v_call: TRBV28
j_call: TRBJ2-5
cdr3_aa: CASSLARNSQETQYF

v_call: TRBV5-1
j_call: TRBJ2-5
cdr3_aa: CASSLAGTSGGQETQYF

v_call: TRBV5-5
j_call: TRBJ1-2
cdr3_aa: CASSLAQRVRGYGYTF

v_call: TRBV6-1
j_call: TRBJ2-1
cdr3_aa: CASSELINEQFF

v_call: TRBV2
j_call: TRBJ1-1
cdr3_aa: CASRAGRGGTEAFF

v_call: TRBV2
j_call: TRBJ2-1
cdr3_aa: CASRQLSYNEQFF

v_call: TRBV7-9
j_call: TRBJ1-2
cdr3_aa: CASIRDRGHGYTF